What follows are 21 T cell receptor beta chains derived from one specimen sequenced in a study of shared clonotypes between healthy human individuals. The repertoire was sequenced with immunoSEQ multiplex PCR; TCRdb's copy has only in-frame clones and lacks some. The sample shows about 2.4 million clones, around 90% of them seen only once. Sequencing input: naive CD4+ T cells sorted from blood. As for subset: CD45RA+ positively selected. These receptors were taken from a man in his late teens or twenties in good health.

The chain carries TRBV29-1 and TRBJ1-2; 7 bases are a match to TRBD1. CDR3 length: 13 amino acids. Germline CDR1 reads SQVTM; CDR2 reads ANQGSEA. Losses at the gene ends were 5 bases for V and 4 bases for J; bases not matched to a gene: 7. For the CDR3, the DNA is TGCAGCGTTACCGGGACAGATTTCTATGGCTACACCTTC. It codes for CSVTGTDFYGYTF.

The chain combines TRBV7-9 with TRBJ2-1; D gene unclear. From germline, CDR1 is SEHNR and CDR2 FQNEAQ (reference sequence). V was cut by 1 base and J by 0 bases, with 13 bases left in between. The CDR3 is 17 residues long. The CDR3 region has the DNA TGTGCCAGCAGCTTAGGACTGGCAGTGAGCTCCTACAATGAGCAGTTCTTC. Translating gives CASSLGLAVSSYNEQFF.

The CDR3 sequence is CASSVTDSAGANVLTF. CDR3 bases: TGTGCCAGCAGCGTGACTGACAGTGCTGGGGCCAACGTCCTGACTTTC. The chain recombines TRBV9 with TRBJ2-6, with D maybe TRBD1 (5 bases). Trimming cost V 2 bases and J 2 bases, with 11 bases left between them. This CDR3 is built from 16 residues. Germline V gene sequence: CDR1 SGDLS, CDR2 YYNGEE.

The rearrangement uses TRBV5-4 and TRBJ1-4; D gene unclear. V lost 4 bases to trimming and J lost 4 bases, with 14 bases between them. The CDR3 sequence is 15 residues long. Germline V gene data show CDR1 as SGHNT and CDR2 as YYREEE (reference sequence). CDR3 sequence (DNA): TGTGCCAGCAGCCCCTCAAGGGCTGGTAATGAAAAACTGTTTTTT. It translates to CASSPSRAGNEKLFF. The whole variable domain, filled in from reference TRBV5-4 and TRBJ1-4, reads ETGVTQSPTHLIKTRGQQVTLRCSSQSGHNTVSWYQQALGQGPQFIFQYYREEENGRGNFPPRFSGLQFPNYSSELNVNALELDDSALYLCASSPSRAGNEKLFFGSGTQLSVL.

The chain joins TRBV5-1 to TRBJ2-7; 7 bases map to TRBD1. Unmatched junction bases numbered 5, after V lost 1 base and J lost 4 bases. The V gene's germline CDR1 is SGHRS and CDR2 YFSETQ. The CDR3 sequence is 14 residues long. The CDR3 protein is CASSLMQGVYEQYF. For the CDR3, the DNA is TGCGCCAGCAGCTTGATGCAGGGGGTTTACGAGCAGTACTTC.

The chain employs TRBV6-6 and TRBJ1-5, with D hard to call. Germline V gene data show CDR1 as MNHNY and CDR2 as SVGAGI (reference sequence). Trimming removed 6 bases at V and 0 bases at J, with 9 bases between. CDR3 length: 14 residues. The CDR3 is CASRIPYSNQPQHF. For the CDR3, the DNA is TGTGCCAGCAGAATCCCTTATAGCAATCAGCCCCAGCATTTT.

V and J are TRBV5-6 and TRBJ1-4; D is ambiguous. The germline V and J ends were trimmed by 0 bases and 2 bases, with 5 bases remaining between them. Germline V CDR1 and CDR2: SGHDT, YYEEEE. The CDR3 has 14 residues. The CDR3 is CASSLATTNEKLFF. CDR3 sequence (DNA): TGTGCCAGCAGCTTGGCGACTACTAATGAAAAACTGTTTTTT.

The V gene is TRBV29-1, the J gene TRBJ2-3; maybe TRBD2 (5 bases). V was clipped by 6 bases and J by 5 bases, with 18 bases between them. This CDR3 is built from 14 residues. Per germline, CDR1 SQVTM and CDR2 ANQGSEA. This CDR3 is CSVVPDYRGDTQYF. Written as DNA, the CDR3 is TGCAGCGTCGTCCCCGACTACCGGGGAGATACGCAGTATTTT.

The genes are TRBV19 and TRBJ2-7; 9 bases are shared with TRBD2. In germline, CDR1 is LNHDA, CDR2 SQIVND (reference sequence). This CDR3 has 15 amino acids. The ends lost 5 bases at V and 2 bases at J; junction bases unmatched: 7. The CDR3: CASSAGLASPYEQYF. The CDR3 DNA sequence: TGTGCCAGTAGTGCGGGACTAGCAAGTCCCTACGAGCAGTACTTC.

A word on this clone: Other DNA sequences in this sample translate to the same CDR3. The genes are TRBV7-2 and TRBJ2-5; no clear D gene. The CDR3 is made up of 13 amino acids. The ends were cut back, 1 base at V and 5 bases at J, with 8 bases in the middle. CDR1 and CDR2 from the germline V gene are SGHTA and FQGNSA. CDR3 in DNA: TGTGCCAGCAGCTTAGGATCGGGCGAGACCCAGTACTTC. Residues: CASSLGSGETQYF.

This clone was found a few times. The chain couples TRBV7-2 to TRBJ2-2, with a tentative D call TRBD2 (5 bases). CDR1 is SGHTA, CDR2 FQGNSA, per germline. The CDR3 totals 15 residues. V dropped 1 base and J dropped 3 bases, with 9 bases sitting between them. CDR3 residues: CASSLDIGDTGELFF. The CDR3 nucleotides read TGTGCCAGCAGCTTAGATATCGGGGACACCGGGGAGCTGTTTTTT.

The J gene is TRBJ1-5, the V gene TRBV18; D gene uncertain. The germline CDR1 and CDR2 sequences are KGHSH and LQKENI. V lost 5 bases and J 4 bases, leaving 6 bases between the germline ends. The CDR3 sequence is 12 residues long. This CDR3 reads CASSDTNQPQHF. Written as DNA, the CDR3 is TGTGCCAGCTCAGATACAAATCAGCCCCAGCATTTT.

This clone has a single count. The rearrangement joins TRBV4-2 to TRBJ1-3; TRBD1 might be the D (5 bases). With 4 bases removed from V and 0 bases from J, the gap between germline ends came to 13 bases. The germline gives CDR1 LGHNA, CDR2 YNFKEQ. The CDR3 is 16 residues long. In DNA, the CDR3 is TGTGCCAGCAGCCGAGACCAGGGACCCTCTGGAAACACCATATATTTT. Translating it yields CASSRDQGPSGNTIYF.

The chain recombines TRBV6-6 with TRBJ1-5; D gene ambiguous. The CDR3 length is 12 residues. Germline V gene lookup returns CDR1 MNHNY and CDR2 SVGAGI (reference sequence). V was clipped by 2 bases and J by 8 bases, with 7 bases between them. This CDR3 is CASSYNGKPQHF. The CDR3 nucleotides read TGTGCCAGCAGTTACAATGGGAAGCCCCAGCATTTT.

The chain carries TRBV1 and TRBJ2-3; the table's D call of TRBD2 was not tested on the DNA. TRBV1 is tagged as a pseudogene. The CDR3 runs 17 residues. This CDR3 is CTSSPIPPSGRRDTQYF. The DNA for the CDR3 is TGCACCAGCAGCCCTATCCCCCCTAGCGGGAGGAGAGATACGCAGTATTTT.

Regarding this clone: Additional DNA sequences in this sample encode the identical CDR3. The rearrangement links TRBV6-5 to TRBJ2-3, with a tentative D call TRBD1 (5 bases). CDR1 is MNHEY and CDR2 is SVGAGI in the germline V gene. The CDR3 totals 11 residues. Between the trimmed V and J ends, which lost 5 bases and 5 bases, there was a span of 5 bases. This CDR3 is CASSRGDTQYF. Written as DNA, the CDR3 is TGTGCCAGCAGTAGGGGAGATACGCAGTATTTT.

This clone came up once. The chain carries TRBV5-6 and TRBJ1-1, with D perhaps matching TRBD1 (5 bases). V dropped 2 bases and J dropped 0 bases, with 17 bases sitting between them. The CDR3 has 17 amino acids. The V gene's germline CDR1 is SGHDT and CDR2 YYEEEE. CDR3 in amino acids: CASSLGTERIMNTEAFF. The CDR3 DNA reads TGTGCCAGCAGCTTAGGGACCGAACGGATCATGAACACTGAAGCTTTCTTT.

This chain's CDR3 is CASSASGGADTQYF. In DNA form, the CDR3 reads TGTGCCAGCAGCGCTTCCGGGGGGGCCGATACGCAGTATTTT. The chain uses TRBV9 and TRBJ2-3; TRBD2 aligns across 8 bases. The CDR3 has 14 residues. The V gene's germline CDR1 is SGDLS and CDR2 YYNGEE. The trim removed 3 bases at V and 6 bases at J, leaving 6 bases unmatched.

The rearrangement links TRBV7-2 to TRBJ2-7; 7 bases align to TRBD1. Germline V gene sequence: CDR1 SGHTA, CDR2 FQGNSA. CDR3 length: 15 residues. Trimming took 5 bases from V and 0 from J; bases not matched to a gene: 7. CDR3 in amino acids: CASSPQGQSSYEQYF. The CDR3 DNA reads TGTGCCAGCAGCCCTCAGGGACAGAGCTCCTACGAGCAGTACTTC.

This rearrangement joins TRBV7-2 to TRBJ1-4, with D hard to call. The CDR3 totals 15 residues. V lost 1 base and J lost 7, with 13 bases in between. In germline, CDR1 is SGHTA, CDR2 FQGNSA. CDR3: CASSLGPPTGEKLFF. The CDR3 DNA reads TGTGCCAGCAGCTTAGGACCTCCGACCGGTGAAAAACTGTTTTTT.

Turning to this clone: Different DNA sequences within this sample yield the same CDR3. V and J are TRBV10-3 and TRBJ2-1, with 11 bases identical to TRBD2. The CDR3 loop spans 15 amino acids. Germline CDR1 reads ENHRY; CDR2 reads SYGVKD. Losses at the gene ends were 0 bases for V and 5 bases for J; bases not matched to a gene: 0. Here the CDR3 DNA reads TGTGCCATCAGTGAGTCACTAGCGGGGGACAATGAGCAGTTCTTC. It is translated as CAISESLAGDNEQFF.